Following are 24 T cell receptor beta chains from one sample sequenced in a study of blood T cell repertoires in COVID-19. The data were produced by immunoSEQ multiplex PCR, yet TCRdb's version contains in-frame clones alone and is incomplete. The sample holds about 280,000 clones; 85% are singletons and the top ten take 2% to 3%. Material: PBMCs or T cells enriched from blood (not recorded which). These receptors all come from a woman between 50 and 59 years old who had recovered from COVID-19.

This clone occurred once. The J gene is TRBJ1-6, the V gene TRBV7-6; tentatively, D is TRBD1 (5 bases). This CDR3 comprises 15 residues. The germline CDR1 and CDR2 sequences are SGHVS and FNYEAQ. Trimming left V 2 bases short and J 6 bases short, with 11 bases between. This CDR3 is CASSLTGGINSPLHF. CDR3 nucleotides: TGTGCCAGCAGCTTAACCGGGGGTATTAATTCACCCCTCCACTTT.

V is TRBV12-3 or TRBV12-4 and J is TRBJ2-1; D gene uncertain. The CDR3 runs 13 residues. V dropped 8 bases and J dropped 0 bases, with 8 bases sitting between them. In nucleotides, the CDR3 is TGTGCCAGCTTGCTAAACTCCTACAATGAGCAGTTCTTC. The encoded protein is CASLLNSYNEQFF.

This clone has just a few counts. The CDR3 protein is CASSRGQGAEAFF. CDR3 bases: TGTGCCAGCAGCAGGGGACAGGGCGCTGAAGCTTTCTTT. V is TRBV7-3 and J is TRBJ1-1, with 9 bases that match TRBD1. The germline gives CDR1 SGHTA, CDR2 FQGTGA. The trim removed 5 bases at V and 6 bases at J, leaving 4 bases unmatched. The CDR3 runs to 13 residues.

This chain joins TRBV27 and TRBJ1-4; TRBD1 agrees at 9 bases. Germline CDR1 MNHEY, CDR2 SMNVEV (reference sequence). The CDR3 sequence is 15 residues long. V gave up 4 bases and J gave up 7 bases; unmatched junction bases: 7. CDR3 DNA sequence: TGTGCCAGCAGTTCCCCGGGACAGGGTGGTGAAAAACTGTTTTTT. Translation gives CASSSPGQGGEKLFF.

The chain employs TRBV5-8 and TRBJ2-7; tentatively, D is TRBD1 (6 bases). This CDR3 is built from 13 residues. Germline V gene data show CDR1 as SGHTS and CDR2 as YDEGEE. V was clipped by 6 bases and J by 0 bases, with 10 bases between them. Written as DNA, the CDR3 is TGTGCCAGCAACGACAGGCTCTCCTACGAGCAGTACTTC. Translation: CASNDRLSYEQYF.

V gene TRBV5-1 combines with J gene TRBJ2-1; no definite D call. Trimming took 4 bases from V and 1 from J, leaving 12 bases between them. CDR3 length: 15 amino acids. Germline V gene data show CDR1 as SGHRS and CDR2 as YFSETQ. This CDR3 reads CASSQTSLSYNEQFF. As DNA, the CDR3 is TGCGCCAGCAGCCAAACATCTTTATCCTACAATGAGCAGTTCTTC. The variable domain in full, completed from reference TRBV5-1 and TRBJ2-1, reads KAGVTQTPRYLIKTRGQQVTLSCSPISGHRSVSWYQQTPGQGLQFLFEYFSETQRNKGNFPGRFSGRQFSNSRSEMNVSTLELGDSALYLCASSQTSLSYNEQFFGPGTRLTVL.

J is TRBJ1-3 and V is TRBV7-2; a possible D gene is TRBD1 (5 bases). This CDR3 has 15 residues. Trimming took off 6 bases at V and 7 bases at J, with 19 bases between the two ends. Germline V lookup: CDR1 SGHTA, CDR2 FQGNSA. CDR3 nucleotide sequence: TGTGCCAGCAGTCCCCAGGGTCTATTGCGGAACACCATATATTTT. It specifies CASSPQGLLRNTIYF.

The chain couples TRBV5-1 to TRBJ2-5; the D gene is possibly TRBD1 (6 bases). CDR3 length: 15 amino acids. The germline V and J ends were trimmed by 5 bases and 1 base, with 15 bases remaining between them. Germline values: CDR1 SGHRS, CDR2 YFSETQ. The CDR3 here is CASSSPGDPQETQYF. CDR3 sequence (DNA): TGCGCCAGCAGTTCTCCAGGGGACCCCCAAGAGACCCAGTACTTC.

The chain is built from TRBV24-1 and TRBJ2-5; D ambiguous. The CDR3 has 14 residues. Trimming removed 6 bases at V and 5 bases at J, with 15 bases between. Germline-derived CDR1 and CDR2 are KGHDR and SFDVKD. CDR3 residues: CATSSRQVGETQYF. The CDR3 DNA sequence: TGTGCCACCAGTTCCCGGCAGGTCGGCGAGACCCAGTACTTC.

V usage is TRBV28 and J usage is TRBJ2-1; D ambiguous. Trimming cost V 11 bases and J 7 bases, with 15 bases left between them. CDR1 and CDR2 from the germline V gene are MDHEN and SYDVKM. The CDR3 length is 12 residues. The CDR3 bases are TGTGCCTCTGAGGATCTGCGAAATGAGCAGTTCTTC. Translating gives CASEDLRNEQFF.

The CDR3: CASSSFDREFQPQHF. The CDR3 region has the DNA TGTGCCAGTAGTTCCTTTGACAGGGAGTTTCAGCCCCAGCATTTT. V usage is TRBV19 and J usage is TRBJ1-5, with 7 nucleotides matching TRBD1. V shed 5 bases, J shed 6 bases, and the junction held 10 bases outside the gene matches. Germline assignment: CDR1 LNHDA and CDR2 SQIVND (reference sequence). The CDR3 loop spans 15 amino acids.

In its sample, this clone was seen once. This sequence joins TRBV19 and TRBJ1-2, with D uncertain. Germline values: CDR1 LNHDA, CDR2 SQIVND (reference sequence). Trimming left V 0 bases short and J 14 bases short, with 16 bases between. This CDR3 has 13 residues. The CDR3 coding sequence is TGTGCCAGTAGTATAGAGTTAACTGGCGGCTGGACCTTC. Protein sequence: CASSIELTGGWTF.

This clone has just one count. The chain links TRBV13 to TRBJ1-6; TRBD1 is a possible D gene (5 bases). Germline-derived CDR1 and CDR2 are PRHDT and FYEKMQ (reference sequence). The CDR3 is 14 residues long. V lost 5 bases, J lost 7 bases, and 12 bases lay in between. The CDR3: CASSLQGPNSPLHF. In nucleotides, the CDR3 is TGTGCCAGCAGCCTCCAGGGCCCCAATTCACCCCTCCACTTT.

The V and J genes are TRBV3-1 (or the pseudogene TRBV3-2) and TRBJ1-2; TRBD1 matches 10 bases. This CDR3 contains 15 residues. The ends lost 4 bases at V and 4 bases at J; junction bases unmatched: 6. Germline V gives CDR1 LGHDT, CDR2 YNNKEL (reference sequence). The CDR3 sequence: CASSPRDRGGYGYTF. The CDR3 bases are TGTGCCAGCAGCCCAAGGGACAGGGGCGGCTATGGCTACACCTTC.

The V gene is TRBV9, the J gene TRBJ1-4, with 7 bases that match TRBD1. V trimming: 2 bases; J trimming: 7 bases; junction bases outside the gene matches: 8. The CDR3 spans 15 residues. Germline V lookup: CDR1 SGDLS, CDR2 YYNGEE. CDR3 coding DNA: TGTGCCAGCAGCGTTCAGACAGGGTTTGGTGAAAAACTGTTTTTT. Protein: CASSVQTGFGEKLFF.

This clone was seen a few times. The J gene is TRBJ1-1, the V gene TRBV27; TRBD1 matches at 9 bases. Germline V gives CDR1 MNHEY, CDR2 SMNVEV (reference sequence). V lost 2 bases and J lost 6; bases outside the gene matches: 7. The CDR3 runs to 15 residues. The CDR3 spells CASSLLTGQGSEAFF. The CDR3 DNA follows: TGTGCCAGCAGTTTACTCACGGGACAGGGCTCTGAAGCTTTCTTT.

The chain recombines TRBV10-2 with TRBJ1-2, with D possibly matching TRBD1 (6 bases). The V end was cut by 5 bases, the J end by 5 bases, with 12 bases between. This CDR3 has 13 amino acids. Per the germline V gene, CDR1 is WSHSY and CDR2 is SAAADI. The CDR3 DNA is TGCGCCAGCAGTCCGGGACATCAGTATGGCTACACCTTC. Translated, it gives CASSPGHQYGYTF.

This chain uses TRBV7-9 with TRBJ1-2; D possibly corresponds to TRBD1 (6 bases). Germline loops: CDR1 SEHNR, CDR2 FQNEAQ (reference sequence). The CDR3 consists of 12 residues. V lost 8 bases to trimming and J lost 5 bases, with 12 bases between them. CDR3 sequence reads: CASGRQVYGYTF. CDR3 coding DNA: TGTGCCAGCGGACGACAGGTTTATGGCTACACCTTC.

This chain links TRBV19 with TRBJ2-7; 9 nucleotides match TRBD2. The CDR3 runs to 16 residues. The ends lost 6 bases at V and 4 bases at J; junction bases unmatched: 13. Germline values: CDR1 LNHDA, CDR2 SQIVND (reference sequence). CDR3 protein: CASSPRDGGRVYEQYF. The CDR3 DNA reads TGTGCCAGTAGCCCCCGTGATGGCGGGAGGGTATACGAGCAGTACTTC. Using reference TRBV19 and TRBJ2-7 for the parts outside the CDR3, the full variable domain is DGGITQSPKYLFRKEGQNVTLSCEQNLNHDAMYWYRQDPGQGLRLIYYSQIVNDFQKGDIAEGYSVSREKKESFPLTVTSAQKNPTAFYLCASSPRDGGRVYEQYFGPGTRLTVT.

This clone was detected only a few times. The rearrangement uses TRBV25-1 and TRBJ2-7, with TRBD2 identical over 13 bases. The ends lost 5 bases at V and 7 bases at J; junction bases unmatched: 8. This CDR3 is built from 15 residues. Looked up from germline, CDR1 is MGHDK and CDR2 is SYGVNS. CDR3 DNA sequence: TGTGCCAGCAGTATAGGACTAGCGGGAGCGGGTGAGCAGTACTTC. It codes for CASSIGLAGAGEQYF.

The CDR3 reads CASTIGHQINQPQHF. CDR3 sequence (DNA): TGTGCCAGCACCATAGGACACCAGATTAATCAGCCCCAGCATTTT. The rearrangement uses TRBV28 and TRBJ1-5; TRBD1 is a possible D gene (5 bases). The CDR3 extends over 15 amino acids. Trimming stripped 7 bases from V and 4 bases from J, with 17 bases between. CDR1 and CDR2 (germline): MDHEN, SYDVKM.

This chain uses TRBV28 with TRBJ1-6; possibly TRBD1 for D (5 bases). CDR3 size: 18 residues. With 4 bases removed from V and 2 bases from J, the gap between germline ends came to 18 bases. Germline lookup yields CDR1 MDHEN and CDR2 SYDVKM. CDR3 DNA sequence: TGTGCCAGCAGTTCGGAGGGGTACCTCGGGGCCTATAATTCACCCCTCCACTTT. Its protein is CASSSEGYLGAYNSPLHF.

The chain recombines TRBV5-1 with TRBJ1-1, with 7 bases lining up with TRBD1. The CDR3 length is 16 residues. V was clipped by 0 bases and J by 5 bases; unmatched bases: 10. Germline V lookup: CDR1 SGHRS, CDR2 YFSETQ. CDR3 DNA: TGCGCCAGCAGCTTGGAAGTTAGGGGGCAGGGGACTGAAGCTTTCTTT. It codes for CASSLEVRGQGTEAFF.

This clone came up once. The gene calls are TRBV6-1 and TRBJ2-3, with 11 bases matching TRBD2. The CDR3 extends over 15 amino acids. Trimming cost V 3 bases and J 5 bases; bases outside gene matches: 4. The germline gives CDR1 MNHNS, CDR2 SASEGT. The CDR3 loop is CASSDPGLAEDTQYF. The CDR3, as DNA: TGTGCCAGCAGTGACCCGGGACTAGCGGAAGATACGCAGTATTTT.